This T cell receptor beta chain was profiled in a study of Ad26.COV2.S vaccination and SARS-CoV-2 variants. Study-level findings and limits: Participants given vaccine showed non-spike TCR breadth similar to that of placebo recipients.

Profiled with immunoSEQ multiplex PCR; TCRdb holds only in-frame clones, not every one. Of approximately 460,000 clones in the sample, 70% to 90% are singletons; the top ten hold around 1.6%. Treatment: around 19 received Ad26.COV2.S at low or high dose, single or two shots; about 5 received placebo; per-sample allocation not given. Samples came from day 63 after the first vaccine or placebo injection. A word on this clone: Its antigen is unknown.

This specimen consisted of peripheral blood, obtained in a trial of Ad26.COV2.S vaccine versus placebo. The sequence was collected from a person between 18 and 59 years old who received the Ad26.COV2.S COVID-19 vaccine or a placebo.

The CDR3 DNA reads TGTGCCAGCAGTGATGTACTAGCGGGAGAATCGGAGCAGTTCTTC. The encoded protein is CASSDVLAGESEQFF. The chain uses TRBV2 and TRBJ2-1; TRBD2 aligns across 11 bases. This CDR3 is 15 amino acids long. Germline V gene sequence: CDR1 SNHLY, CDR2 FYNNEI. J gave up 10 bases and V 3 bases, and 8 bases lay outside the gene matches.